Below are 21 T cell receptor beta chains sequenced from a single sample in a study of T cells in women clearing cervical HPV infection. Sequenced by immunoSEQ multiplex PCR; TCRdb stores in-frame clones only, minus some. The sample totals over 35,000 clones; its top ten clones hold approximately 40%. The sequencing input was blood buffy coat. All receptors derive from a woman aged 18 to 75 with a cervical HPV16 infection that either progressed to CIN3+ or cleared (not recorded which).

Details on this clone: The sequenced fragment ends 3 residues before the CDR3 boundary, so the rest is inferred from the germline J gene. The rearrangement links TRBV30 to TRBJ1-4, with D unresolved. V dropped 3 bases and J dropped 7 bases, with 12 bases sitting between them. CDR1 and CDR2 (germline): GTSNPN, SVGIG (reference sequence). The CDR3 loop spans 13 amino acids. The DNA read from the CDR3 is TGTGCCTGGAGACCCGATGGCCTTGAAAAA. It is translated as CAWRPDGLEK. The whole CDR3 sequence is CAWRPDGLEKLFF.

Concerning this clone itself: The CDR3 goes on 3 residues after the read ends, and that part is filled in from the germline J gene. V usage is TRBV7-9 and J usage is TRBJ2-1; the match to TRBD2 covers 7 bases. The CDR3 has 15 residues. Looked up from germline, CDR1 is SEHNR and CDR2 is FQNEAQ (reference sequence). Trimming at V came to 2 bases and at J to 6 bases, leaving 7 bases not matched to a gene. The sequenced part of the CDR3 DNA is TGTGCCAGCAGCTTAAGTCTAGCGGAGCCCAATGAG. This sequence encodes CASSLSLAEPNE. The CDR3 in full is CASSLSLAEPNEQFF.

In regard to this clone: The read halts 3 residues ahead of the CDR3 end, with the missing end drawn from the germline J gene. The chain uses TRBV7-9 and TRBJ2-2, with 9 bases fitting TRBD1. CDR1 SEHNR and CDR2 FQNEAQ come from the germline V gene (reference sequence). The CDR3 length is 15 residues. CDR3 sequence: CASSLNTGGDSPLFF. The sequenced part of the CDR3 DNA is TGTGCCAGCAGCTTAAATACAGGGGGCGATTCACCG.

Concerning this clone itself: The CDR3 end falls 3 residues outside the read, so it is completed with the germline J gene. The V call is TRBV7-9, the J call TRBJ1-2; TRBD1 is a possible D gene (5 bases). The CDR3 has 14 amino acids. Germline V gene lookup returns CDR1 SEHNR and CDR2 FQNEAQ (reference sequence). CDR3 bases read: TGTGCCAGCAGCACCCCTAGCGGGGGTTACGAC. Translation: CASSTPSGGYD. From start to end, the CDR3 is CASSTPSGGYDYTF.

A word on this clone: The read halts 3 residues ahead of the CDR3 end, with the missing end drawn from the germline J gene. The gene calls are TRBV10-3 and TRBJ1-1, with 9 bases matching TRBD1. V lost 4 bases, J lost 5 bases, and 5 bases stayed unmatched. The CDR3 has 14 residues. The germline gives CDR1 ENHRY, CDR2 SYGVKD. The DNA read from the CDR3 is TGTGCCATCAGTGTCGGGGACAGGGAAACTGAA. Its translation is CAISVGDRETE. The CDR3, in full, reads CAISVGDRETEAFF.

As to this clone: The CDR3 end is not reached by the read, which stops 3 residues before it; the germline J gene fills it in. This sequence joins TRBV29-1 and TRBJ1-2; D gene uncertain. In germline, CDR1 is SQVTM, CDR2 ANQGSEA. The CDR3 runs to 13 residues. V lost 6 bases and J lost 5, with 16 bases in between. CDR3 in amino acids: CSVSHSSYYGYTF. CDR3 DNA, as far as it was read: TGCAGCGTCTCTCACAGCTCCTATTATGGC. The whole variable domain, remainder taken from reference TRBV29-1 and TRBJ1-2, is SAVISQKPSRDICQRGTSLTIQCQVDSQVTMMFWYRQQPGQSLTLIATANQGSEATYESGFVIDKFPISRPNLTFSTLTVSNMSPEDSSIYLCSVSHSSYYGYTFGSGTRLTVV.

Concerning this clone itself: Coverage ceases 3 residues before the CDR3 finishes, and the germline J gene fills in the end. This chain connects TRBV7-6 to TRBJ1-1; TRBD1 aligns across 7 bases. Looked up from germline, CDR1 is SGHVS and CDR2 is FNYEAQ. The CDR3 consists of 14 residues. CDR3 region: CASSLLTGDPEAFF. CDR3 bases read: TGTGCCAGCAGCTTACTAACAGGGGACCCCGAA.

On this clone itself: The CDR3 is cut off 3 residues early in the read; its end comes from the germline J gene. The chain couples TRBV18 to TRBJ1-1; D unresolved. This CDR3 spans 12 amino acids. Trimming took 4 bases from V and 6 from J, leaving 9 bases between them. The V gene's germline CDR1 is KGHSH and CDR2 LQKENI. The part of the CDR3 DNA that was read is TGTGCCAGCTCACAGGGTACCGCTGAA. Protein: CASSQGTAE. The full CDR3 protein reads CASSQGTAEAFF.

On this clone: The CDR3 extends 3 residues past the end of the read, so its final part is completed from the germline J gene. The chain is built from TRBV7-6 and TRBJ2-5; D uncertain. The CDR3 has 12 amino acids. CDR1 and CDR2 (germline): SGHVS, FNYEAQ. The V end was cut by 5 bases, the J end by 3 bases, with 7 bases between. CDR3 in amino acids: CASSQSKETQYF. Incomplete CDR3 DNA: TGTGCCAGCAGCCAATCTAAAGAGACC.

In the case of this clone: Read coverage stops 3 residues before the CDR3 terminus; the germline J gene supplies the remainder. The V call is TRBV6-2 or TRBV6-3, the J call TRBJ2-2; the D gene is possibly TRBD2 (6 bases). Trimming shortened V by 2 bases and J by 7 bases, and 14 bases separated the two germline ends. In germline, CDR1 is MNHEY, CDR2 SVGEGT. CDR3 length equals 15 residues. Here the CDR3 reads CASSYHGRAGGELFF. The DNA read from the CDR3 is TGTGCCAGCAGTTACCACGGGAGAGCGGGCGGGGAG.

On this clone: The read stops 3 residues short of the end of the CDR3; the missing end is completed from the germline J gene. The chain recombines TRBV18 with TRBJ2-3, with 10 bases lining up with TRBD1. The CDR3 is made up of 15 amino acids. The trim removed 2 bases at V and 8 bases at J, leaving 7 bases unmatched. From germline, CDR1 is KGHSH and CDR2 LQKENI. The covered CDR3 bases are TGTGCCAGCTCACCAAGGGACAGGGGCCCGGGTACG. Encoded protein: CASSPRDRGPGT. The entire CDR3 reads CASSPRDRGPGTQYF.

As concerns this clone: Read coverage stops 3 residues before the CDR3 terminus; the germline J gene supplies the remainder. The chain links TRBV2 to TRBJ2-3; D possibly corresponds to TRBD2 (6 bases). Trimming took off 6 bases at V and 0 bases at J, with 10 bases between the two ends. Germline CDR1 is SNHLY and CDR2 is FYNNEI. CDR3 length: 14 amino acids. CDR3 DNA, as far as it was read: TGTGCCAGCAGGGGACTCCGTAGCACAGATACG. Amino acid sequence: CASRGLRSTDT. Given in full, the CDR3 is CASRGLRSTDTQYF.

Note on this clone: Coverage ceases 3 residues before the CDR3 finishes, and the germline J gene fills in the end. The chain employs TRBV7-9 and TRBJ2-7, with D unclear. CDR1 and CDR2 from the germline V gene are SEHNR and FQNEAQ (reference sequence). With 0 bases removed from V and 2 bases from J, the gap between germline ends came to 11 bases. The CDR3 runs to 15 residues. The sequenced CDR3 bases are TGTGCCAGCAGCTTAGCTCTAACAGATACCTACGAG. It codes for CASSLALTDTYE. The complete CDR3 protein is CASSLALTDTYEQYF. Together with reference TRBV7-9 and TRBJ2-7, the CDR3 gives the full variable domain: DTGVSQNPRHKITKRGQNVTFRCDPISEHNRLYWYRQTLGQGPEFLTYFQNEAQLEKSRLLSDRFSAERPKGSFSTLEIQRTEQGDSAMYLCASSLALTDTYEQYFGPGTRLTVT.

Points on this clone: The CDR3 extends 3 residues past the end of the read, so its final part is completed from the germline J gene. The V gene is TRBV19, the J gene TRBJ2-6; 7 bases are shared with TRBD2. Germline V gene sequence: CDR1 LNHDA, CDR2 SQIVND (reference sequence). The CDR3 is made up of 19 amino acids. With V trimmed by 6 bases and J by 2 bases, 16 bases remained unmatched. The covered CDR3 bases are TGTGCCAGTAGGGGGGGGTCAACAGATCATCCCCCTGGGGCCAACGTC. It encodes CASRGGSTDHPPGANV. The whole CDR3 region reads CASRGGSTDHPPGANVLTF. The variable domain in full, completed from reference TRBV19 and TRBJ2-6, reads DGGITQSPKYLFRKEGQNVTLSCEQNLNHDAMYWYRQDPGQGLRLIYYSQIVNDFQKGDIAEGYSVSREKKESFPLTVTSAQKNPTAFYLCASRGGSTDHPPGANVLTFGAGSRLTVL.

Comments on this clone: The read comes to an end 3 residues before the CDR3 does, leaving the germline J gene to fill in the end. The rearrangement links TRBV10-1 to TRBJ2-3; 11 positions match TRBD2. Losses at the gene ends were 5 bases for V and 2 bases for J; bases not matched to a gene: 3. CDR1 is WNHNN and CDR2 is SYGVQD in the germline V gene (reference sequence). The CDR3 totals 15 residues. CDR3: CASSRLAGLTDTQYF. The part of the CDR3 DNA that was read is TGCGCCAGCAGTCGACTAGCGGGGCTCACAGATACG.

Of note for this clone: The CDR3 end is not reached by the read, which stops 3 residues before it; the germline J gene fills it in. V is TRBV18 and J is TRBJ2-3; 9 bases are shared with TRBD1. Germline values: CDR1 KGHSH, CDR2 LQKENI. This CDR3 spans 16 amino acids. The CDR3 protein is CASSRTGGSSNQPQYF. CDR3 DNA, as far as it was read: TGTGCCAGCTCCCGCACAGGGGGCTCGTCAAATCAGCCG.

In regard to this clone: The read falls 3 residues short of the CDR3 end, and the missing part is taken from the germline J gene. The chain employs TRBV7-3 and TRBJ2-4; TRBD1 matches at 8 bases. This CDR3 contains 14 residues. Germline loops: CDR1 SGHTA, CDR2 FQGTGA. The CDR3 sequence: CASSLTGGTGSQYF. The CDR3 DNA, read in part, is TGTGCCAGCAGCTTAACTGGCGGGACAGGTTCT.

As for this clone: The read ends 3 residues early relative to the CDR3; the germline J gene fills the gap. V usage is TRBV7-2 and J usage is TRBJ2-5; D not certain. V gave up 4 bases and J gave up 1 base, with 13 bases separating them. The CDR3 loop spans 15 amino acids. CDR1 and CDR2 (germline): SGHTA, FQGNSA. The CDR3 here is CASSSFVAVQETQYF. The DNA read from the CDR3 is TGTGCCAGCAGCTCTTTCGTAGCAGTCCAAGAGACC.

Note on this clone: The read terminates 3 residues ahead of where the CDR3 ends, so the germline J gene completes it. The chain couples TRBV7-2 to TRBJ2-7; 7 bases match TRBD2. CDR1 and CDR2 from the germline V gene are SGHTA and FQGNSA. The CDR3 loop spans 15 amino acids. V was pared by 3 bases and J by 3 bases, with 8 bases of the junction left unmatched. Incomplete CDR3 DNA: TGTGCCAGCAGCTTTTCTAGCGGACCCTTCTACGAG. Encoded protein: CASSFSSGPFYE. The CDR3 as a whole reads CASSFSSGPFYEQYF.

As regards this clone: The CDR3 goes on 3 residues after the read ends, and that part is filled in from the germline J gene. The chain carries TRBV7-8 and TRBJ1-2; 7 nucleotides line up with TRBD1. This CDR3 comprises 13 residues. Germline-derived CDR1 and CDR2 are SGHVS and FQNEAQ. The V and J ends lost 5 bases and 7 bases, in that order; junction bases with no gene match: 7. This CDR3 is CASSPTGQGGYTF. CDR3 DNA, as far as it was read: TGTGCCAGCAGCCCGACAGGGCAGGGTGGC.

Notes on this clone: The read ends 3 residues early relative to the CDR3; the germline J gene fills the gap. The chain joins TRBV2 to TRBJ1-5, with 8 bases lining up with TRBD1. The CDR3 loop spans 15 amino acids. The J segment lost 4 bases and the V segment lost 6 bases, leaving 8 bases of the junction unmatched. In germline, CDR1 is SNHLY, CDR2 FYNNEI. The CDR3 bases that were read are TGTGCCAGCAGCTCCGGACAGGGAACAAATCAGCCC. It is translated as CASSSGQGTNQP. The CDR3 in full is CASSSGQGTNQPQHF.